This paragraph reports one TCR beta chain. With a much larger clone just one base away, this may be a read error. The data belong to a study of blood T cells in healthy people across ages. This CDR3 has 15 amino acids. Germline CDR1 reads SGHNT; CDR2 reads YENEEA. The second PCR ran about 6 to 11 cycles with a sample-barcoded 5' primer and J-beta primers. TCRdb reprocessed the 5' RACE reads via MiXCR and lists one record per CDR3 protein. The table records 650,000 to 900,000 distinct CDR3 sequences, under 80% of them present only once. The sample consisted of blood. The clonotype was recovered from a man under 40 in good health. The chain links TRBV11-3 to TRBJ2-5; TRBD1 might be the D (6 bases). Matching the DNA end better, TRBJ2-7 makes the J call doubtful. CDR3 residues: CASRIGPTGSDEQYF. The CDR3 DNA reads as TGTGCCAGCAGAATAGGGCCCACAGGGTCCGACGAGCAGTACTTC.